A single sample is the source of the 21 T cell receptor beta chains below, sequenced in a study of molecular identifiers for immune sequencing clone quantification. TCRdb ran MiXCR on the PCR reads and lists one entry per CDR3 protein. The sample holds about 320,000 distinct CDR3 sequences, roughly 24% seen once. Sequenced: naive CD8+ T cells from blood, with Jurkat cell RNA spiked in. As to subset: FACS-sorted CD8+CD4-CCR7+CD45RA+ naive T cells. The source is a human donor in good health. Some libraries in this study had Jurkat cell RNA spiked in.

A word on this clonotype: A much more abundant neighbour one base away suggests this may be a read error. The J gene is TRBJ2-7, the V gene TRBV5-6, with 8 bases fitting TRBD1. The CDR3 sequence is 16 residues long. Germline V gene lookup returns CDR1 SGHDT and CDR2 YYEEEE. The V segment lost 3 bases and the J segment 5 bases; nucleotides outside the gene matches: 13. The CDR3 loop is CASSSKLRTGHDEQYF. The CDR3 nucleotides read TGTGCCAGCAGCTCGAAATTGAGGACAGGGCATGACGAGCAGTACTTC.

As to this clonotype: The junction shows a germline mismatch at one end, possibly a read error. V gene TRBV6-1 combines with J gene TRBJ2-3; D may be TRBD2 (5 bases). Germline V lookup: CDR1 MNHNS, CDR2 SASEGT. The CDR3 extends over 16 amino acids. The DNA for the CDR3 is TGTGCCAGCGGTGAAGAGGTAGCGAGCCTTTTCGATACGCAGTATTTT. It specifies CASGEEVASLFDTQYF.

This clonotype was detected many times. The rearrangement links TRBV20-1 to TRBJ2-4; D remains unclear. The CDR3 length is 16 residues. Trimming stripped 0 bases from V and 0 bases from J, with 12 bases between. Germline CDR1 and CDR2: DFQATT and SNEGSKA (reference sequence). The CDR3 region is CSARDLLELAKNIQYF. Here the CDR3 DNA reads TGCAGTGCTAGAGATCTATTAGAGCTAGCCAAAAACATTCAGTACTTC.

CDR3 region: CASSLVEETQYF. Written as DNA, the CDR3 is TGTGCCAGCAGTTTAGTGGAAGAGACCCAGTACTTC. The chain employs TRBV12-3 or TRBV12-4 and TRBJ2-5; D is ambiguous. The CDR3 contains 12 residues. Deletions cut 1 base from V and 3 bases from J, with 3 bases between.

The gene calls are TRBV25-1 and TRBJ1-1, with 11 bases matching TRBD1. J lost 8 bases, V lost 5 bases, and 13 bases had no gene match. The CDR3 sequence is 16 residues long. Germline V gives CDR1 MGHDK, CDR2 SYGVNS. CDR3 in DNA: TGTGCCAGCAGTACCAGGACAGGGGGCTCTGTAGGGGAAGCTTTCTTT. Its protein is CASSTRTGGSVGEAFF.

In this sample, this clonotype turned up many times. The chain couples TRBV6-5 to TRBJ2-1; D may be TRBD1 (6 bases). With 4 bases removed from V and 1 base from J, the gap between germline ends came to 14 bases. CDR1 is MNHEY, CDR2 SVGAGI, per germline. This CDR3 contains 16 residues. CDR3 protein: CASSLQGTQSYNEQFF. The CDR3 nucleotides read TGTGCCAGCAGTTTACAGGGTACGCAATCCTACAATGAGCAGTTCTTC.

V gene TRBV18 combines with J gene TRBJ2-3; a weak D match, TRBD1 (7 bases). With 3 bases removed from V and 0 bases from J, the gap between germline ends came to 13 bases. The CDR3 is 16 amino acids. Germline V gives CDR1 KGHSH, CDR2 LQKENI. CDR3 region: CASSPPQGGSTDTQYF. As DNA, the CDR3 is TGTGCCAGCTCACCGCCTCAGGGGGGTAGCACAGATACGCAGTATTTT.

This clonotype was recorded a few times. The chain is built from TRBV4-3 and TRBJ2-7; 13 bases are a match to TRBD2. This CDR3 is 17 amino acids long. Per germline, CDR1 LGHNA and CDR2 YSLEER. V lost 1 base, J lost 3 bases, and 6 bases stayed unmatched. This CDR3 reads CASSQGTSGSGRYEQYF. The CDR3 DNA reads TGCGCCAGCAGCCAAGGGACTAGCGGGAGTGGCCGCTACGAGCAGTACTTC.

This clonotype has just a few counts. DNA for the CDR3: TGTGCCAGCAGCTTTTCGACAGGGGGCGGCATTCAGTACTTC. It yields the protein CASSFSTGGGIQYF. The J gene is TRBJ2-4, the V gene TRBV7-9, with 10 bases identical to TRBD1. This CDR3 contains 14 residues. Germline V lookup: CDR1 SEHNR, CDR2 FQNEAQ (reference sequence). V shed 3 bases, J shed 9 bases, and the junction held 5 bases outside the gene matches.

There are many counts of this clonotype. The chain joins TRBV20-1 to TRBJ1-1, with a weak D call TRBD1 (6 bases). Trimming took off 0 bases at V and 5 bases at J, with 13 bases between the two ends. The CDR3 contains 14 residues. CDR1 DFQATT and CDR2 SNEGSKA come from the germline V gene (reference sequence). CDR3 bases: TGCAGTGCTAGAGATCTTGGGGGCCGAACTGAAGCTTTCTTT. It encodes CSARDLGGRTEAFF.

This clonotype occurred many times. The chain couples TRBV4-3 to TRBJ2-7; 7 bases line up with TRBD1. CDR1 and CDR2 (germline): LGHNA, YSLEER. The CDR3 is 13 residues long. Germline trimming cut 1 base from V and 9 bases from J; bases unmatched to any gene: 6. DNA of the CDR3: TGCGCCAGCAGCCAAGGGGACAGCGGCGTGCAGTACTTC. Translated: CASSQGDSGVQYF.

This CDR3 is CASSHGTSGLSYEQYF. The CDR3 DNA sequence: TGTGCCAGCAGTCACGGGACTAGCGGGCTCTCCTACGAGCAGTACTTC. The chain uses TRBV6-6 and TRBJ2-7, with 12 bases that match TRBD2. CDR3 length equals 16 residues. V shed 5 bases, J shed 0 bases, and the junction held 5 bases outside the gene matches. From germline, CDR1 is MNHNY and CDR2 SVGAGI (reference sequence).

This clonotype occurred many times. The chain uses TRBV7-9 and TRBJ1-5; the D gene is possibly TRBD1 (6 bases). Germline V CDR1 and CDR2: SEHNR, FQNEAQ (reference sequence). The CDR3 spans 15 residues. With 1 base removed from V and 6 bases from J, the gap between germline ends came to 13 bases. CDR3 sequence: CASSLGDPGVQPQHF. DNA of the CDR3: TGTGCCAGCAGCTTAGGGGATCCAGGGGTTCAGCCCCAGCATTTT.

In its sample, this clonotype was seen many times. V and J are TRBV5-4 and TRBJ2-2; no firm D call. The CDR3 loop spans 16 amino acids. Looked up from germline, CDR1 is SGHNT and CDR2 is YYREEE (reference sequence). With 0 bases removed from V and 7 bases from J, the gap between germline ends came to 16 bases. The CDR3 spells CASSLDPFGEYGELFF. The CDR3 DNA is TGTGCCAGCAGCTTGGATCCTTTTGGAGAATACGGGGAGCTGTTTTTT.

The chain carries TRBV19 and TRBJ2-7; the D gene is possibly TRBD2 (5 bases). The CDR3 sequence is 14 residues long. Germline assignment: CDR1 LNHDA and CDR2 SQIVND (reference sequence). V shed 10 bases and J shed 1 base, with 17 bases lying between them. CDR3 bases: TGTGCCACAAGCCCCATAGCGCGTTCCTACGAGCAGTACTTC. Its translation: CATSPIARSYEQYF.

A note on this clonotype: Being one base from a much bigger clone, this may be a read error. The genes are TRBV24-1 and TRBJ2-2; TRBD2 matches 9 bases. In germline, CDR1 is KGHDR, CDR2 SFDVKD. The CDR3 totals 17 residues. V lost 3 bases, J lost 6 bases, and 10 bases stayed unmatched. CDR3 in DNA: TGTGCCACCAGTGATCCGACTAGCGGTGTTCTCGCCGGGGAGCTGTTTTTT. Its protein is CATSDPTSGVLAGELFF.

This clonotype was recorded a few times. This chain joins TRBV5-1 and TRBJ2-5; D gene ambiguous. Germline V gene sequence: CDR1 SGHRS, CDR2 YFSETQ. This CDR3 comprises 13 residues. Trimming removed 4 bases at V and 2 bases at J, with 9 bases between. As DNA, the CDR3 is TGCGCCAGCAGCGACCGACGGCAAGAGACCCAGTACTTC. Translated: CASSDRRQETQYF.

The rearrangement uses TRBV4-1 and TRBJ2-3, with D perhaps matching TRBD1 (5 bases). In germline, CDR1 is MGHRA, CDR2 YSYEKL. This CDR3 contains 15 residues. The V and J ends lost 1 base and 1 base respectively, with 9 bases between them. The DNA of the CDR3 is TGCGCCAGCAGCCAAGCGGGCAGGGGCACAGATACGCAGTATTTT. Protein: CASSQAGRGTDTQYF.

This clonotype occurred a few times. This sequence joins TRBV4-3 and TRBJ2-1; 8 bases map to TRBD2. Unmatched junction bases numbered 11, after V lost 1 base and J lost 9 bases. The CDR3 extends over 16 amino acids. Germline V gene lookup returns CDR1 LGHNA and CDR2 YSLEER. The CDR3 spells CASSQVKGLVIREQFF. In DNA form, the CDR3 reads TGCGCCAGCAGCCAAGTCAAGGGACTAGTTATACGTGAGCAGTTCTTC.

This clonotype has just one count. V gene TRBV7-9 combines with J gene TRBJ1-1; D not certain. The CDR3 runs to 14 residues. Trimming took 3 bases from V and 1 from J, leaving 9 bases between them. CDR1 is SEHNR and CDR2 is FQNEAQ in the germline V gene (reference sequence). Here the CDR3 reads CASSFPIGNTEAFF. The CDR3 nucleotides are TGTGCCAGCAGCTTCCCGATAGGGAACACTGAAGCTTTCTTT. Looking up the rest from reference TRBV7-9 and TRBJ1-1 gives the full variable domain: DTGVSQNPRHKITKRGQNVTFRCDPISEHNRLYWYRQTLGQGPEFLTYFQNEAQLEKSRLLSDRFSAERPKGSFSTLEIQRTEQGDSAMYLCASSFPIGNTEAFFGQGTRLTVV.

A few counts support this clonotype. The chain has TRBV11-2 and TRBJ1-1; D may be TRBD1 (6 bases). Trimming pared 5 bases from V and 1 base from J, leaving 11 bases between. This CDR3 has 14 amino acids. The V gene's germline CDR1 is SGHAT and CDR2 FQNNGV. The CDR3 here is CASSVRTANTEAFF. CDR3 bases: TGTGCCAGCAGCGTCCGGACAGCGAACACTGAAGCTTTCTTT.